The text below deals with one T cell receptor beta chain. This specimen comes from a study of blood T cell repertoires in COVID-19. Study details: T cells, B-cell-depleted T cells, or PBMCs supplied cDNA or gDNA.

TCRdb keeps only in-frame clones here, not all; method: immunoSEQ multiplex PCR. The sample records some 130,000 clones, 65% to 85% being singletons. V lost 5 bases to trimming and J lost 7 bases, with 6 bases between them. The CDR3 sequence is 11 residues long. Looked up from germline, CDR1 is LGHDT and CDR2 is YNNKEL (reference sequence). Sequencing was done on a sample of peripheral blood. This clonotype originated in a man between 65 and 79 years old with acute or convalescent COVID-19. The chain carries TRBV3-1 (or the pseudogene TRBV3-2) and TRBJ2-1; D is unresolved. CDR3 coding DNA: TGTGCCAGCAGCTCTCTAAATGAGCAGTTCTTC. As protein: CASSSLNEQFF.